This T cell receptor beta chain was sequenced in a study of blood T cell repertoires in COVID-19. Study-level background: T cells, B-cell-depleted T cells, or PBMCs supplied cDNA or gDNA.

The authors' processing: Estimation of nucleated cell counts relied on the amplification of reference gene primers. Clones were read by immunoSEQ multiplex PCR, and TCRdb kept only the in-frame ones, dropping some. V and J calls and clone size are copied from that table; D and trimming were computed from the DNA. In the table there are around 31,000 clones, around 89% of which are singletons. The CDR3 totals 16 residues. Germline V gene sequence: CDR1 MNHEY, CDR2 SMNVEV (reference sequence). V was pared by 6 bases and J by 5 bases, with 14 bases of the junction left unmatched. This rearrangement joins TRBV27 to TRBJ2-5, with 8 positions matching TRBD2. This receptor was obtained from a woman in her forties with active or convalescent COVID-19. What was sequenced was peripheral blood. The CDR3 bases are TGTGCCAGCAGCCGGGTGGGGTCAGCGGGAGTTGAGACCCAGTACTTC. This gives the protein CASSRVGSAGVETQYF.